Below, one TCR beta chain is given with its context. This record comes from a study of cytomegalovirus exposure and HLA in healthy donors. Per the germline V gene, CDR1 is LNHDA and CDR2 is SQIVND (reference sequence). After removal of 3 bases from V and 10 bases from J, the junction contained 11 bases not matched to a gene. The CDR3 sequence is 16 residues long. Use of 60 Vbeta and 13 Jbeta primers characterized the PCR. The protocol was immunoSEQ multiplex PCR, while the TCRdb copy is restricted to in-frame clones and leaves out a portion. The sample carries over 150,000 clones, around 65% recorded once.

V usage is TRBV19 and J usage is TRBJ1-6, with 8 bases identical to TRBD1. This clonotype was obtained from a woman aged 40 to 49 in good health and CMV-seropositive. Material: PBMCs. CDR3 bases: TGTGCCAGTAGTATGGGGACAGGTCTCTCGGTGTCACCCCTCCACTTT. It codes for CASSMGTGLSVSPLHF.